The 20 T cell receptor beta chains given below trace back to one sample, sequenced in a study of radiation and T cells in renal cell carcinoma (dated by TCRdb to the early 2020s). The time point tag for this specimen amounts to: blood 4 weeks post-SBRT, at nephrectomy. The treatment or condition label on this specimen signifies: 15 Gy SBRT to primary tumor, nephrectomy 4 weeks later. The library was built by means of the immunoSEQ multiplex PCR assay. TCRdb re-hosts the immuneACCESS table, in-frame sequences only. Its copies lack some clones; in the studies checked, an unresolved V gene accounts for under half of them, and the cause for the rest is not known. The sample table holds approximately 90,000 clones, of which 85% were seen once. Roughly a tenth of the sample is in the top ten clones. This specimen consisted of blood, obtained from a patient whose treatment included radiotherapy and nephrectomy. The receptors stem from a man in his fifties or sixties with renal cell carcinoma.

This clone was observed a single time. V is TRBV27 and J is TRBJ1-2; D remains ambiguous. V lost 5 bases and J lost 10, with 20 bases in between. This CDR3 comprises 14 residues. CDR1 is MNHEY and CDR2 is SMNVEV in the germline V gene (reference sequence). The CDR3 loop is CASSPRRDWNHYTF. The CDR3 DNA reads as TGTGCCAGCAGTCCTAGGCGCGATTGGAACCACTACACCTTC.

This clone was detected only once. This chain joins TRBV18 and TRBJ1-5; no reliable D call. The CDR3 runs 14 residues. Germline loops: CDR1 KGHSH, CDR2 LQKENI. Trimming cost V 3 bases and J 7 bases, with 13 bases left between them. The CDR3 sequence: CASSPSRVRQPQHF. In DNA form, the CDR3 reads TGTGCCAGCTCACCCTCTAGGGTCCGGCAGCCCCAGCATTTT. Looking up the rest from reference TRBV18 and TRBJ1-5 gives the full variable domain: NAGVMQNPRHLVRRRGQEARLRCSPMKGHSHVYWYRQLPEEGLKFMVYLQKENIIDESGMPKERFSAEFPKEGPSILRIQQVVRGDSAAYFCASSPSRVRQPQHFGDGTRLSIL.

The gene calls are TRBV2 and TRBJ2-3; D ambiguous. The CDR3 consists of 14 residues. The germline gives CDR1 SNHLY, CDR2 FYNNEI. Trimming cost V 3 bases and J 2 bases, with 9 bases left between them. CDR3 DNA: TGTGCCAGCAGTGATTCAAGAATCACAGATACGCAGTATTTT. Translation: CASSDSRITDTQYF. The full variable domain, rest sourced from reference TRBV2 and TRBJ2-3, is EPEVTQTPSHQVTQMGQEVILRCVPISNHLYFYWYRQILGQKVEFLVSFYNNEISEKSEIFDDQFSVERPDGSNFTLKIRSTKLEDSAMYFCASSDSRITDTQYFGPGTRLTVL.

The rearrangement links TRBV19 to TRBJ1-3; unclear D gene. CDR3 length equals 15 residues. Germline assignment: CDR1 LNHDA and CDR2 SQIVND (reference sequence). Deletions cut 6 bases from V and 1 base from J, with 13 bases between. The CDR3 region has the DNA TGTGCCAGTAGCCTGGACGGTAAATCTGGAAACACCATATATTTT. Translated: CASSLDGKSGNTIYF. The full variable domain, completed using reference TRBV19 and TRBJ1-3, is DGGITQSPKYLFRKEGQNVTLSCEQNLNHDAMYWYRQDPGQGLRLIYYSQIVNDFQKGDIAEGYSVSREKKESFPLTVTSAQKNPTAFYLCASSLDGKSGNTIYFGEGSWLTVV.

The chain carries TRBV11-3 and TRBJ2-7; D is unclear. The CDR3 sequence is 13 residues long. V was clipped by 5 bases and J by 0 bases, with 8 bases between them. The germline V gene encodes CDR1 SGHNT and CDR2 YENEEA. This chain's CDR3 is CASSPPGSYEQYF. CDR3 nucleotides: TGTGCCAGCAGCCCTCCTGGCTCCTACGAGCAGTACTTC.

The genes are TRBV7-3 and TRBJ2-1, with D unclear. The ends were cut back, 6 bases at V and 0 bases at J, with 12 bases in the middle. Germline V CDR1 and CDR2: SGHTA, FQGTGA. This CDR3 contains 15 residues. DNA for the CDR3: TGTGCCAGCAGTGTGGCTCCTACCTCCTACAATGAGCAGTTCTTC. It translates to CASSVAPTSYNEQFF. The variable domain in full, completed from reference TRBV7-3 and TRBJ2-1, reads GAGVSQTPSNKVTEKGKYVELRCDPISGHTALYWYRQSLGQGPEFLIYFQGTGAADDSGLPNDRFFAVRPEGSVSTLKIQRTERGDSAVYLCASSVAPTSYNEQFFGPGTRLTVL.

J is TRBJ2-1 and V is TRBV2; 7 nucleotides agree with TRBD1. The CDR3 covers 16 residues. CDR1 is SNHLY, CDR2 FYNNEI, per germline. Unmatched junction bases numbered 11, after V lost 8 bases and J lost 1 base. CDR3 coding DNA: TGTGCCAGCGTCCCCCTCGGGGACAGATCCTACAATGAGCAGTTCTTC. Protein sequence: CASVPLGDRSYNEQFF.

The chain joins TRBV28 to TRBJ2-3, with D perhaps TRBD1 (6 bases). V was pared by 3 bases and J by 3 bases, with 10 bases between. The V gene's germline CDR1 is MDHEN and CDR2 SYDVKM. The length of the CDR3 is 14 residues. CDR3 amino acids: CASSFQGMTDTQYF. The CDR3 coding sequence is TGTGCCAGCAGTTTCCAGGGGATGACAGATACGCAGTATTTT.

The gene calls are TRBV18 and TRBJ2-7, with TRBD2 as a possible D gene (6 bases). The CDR3 spans 16 residues. Trimming pared 3 bases from V and 6 bases from J, leaving 21 bases between. Germline CDR1 and CDR2: KGHSH and LQKENI. In DNA, the CDR3 is TGTGCCAGCTCACCTTCTACCGGGGGTGGGGCTAGCGAGCAGTACTTC. It is translated as CASSPSTGGGASEQYF.

This clone was recorded a few times. V is TRBV30 and J is TRBJ2-1; TRBD1 might be the D (6 bases). Germline V lookup: CDR1 GTSNPN, CDR2 SVGIG (reference sequence). Deletions cut 3 bases from V and 12 bases from J, with 15 bases between. The CDR3 has 12 residues. The CDR3 DNA reads as TGTGCCTGGAGCGGAGCAGGGGAAGGGCAGTTCTTC. Protein sequence: CAWSGAGEGQFF.

This clone came up once. The rearrangement uses TRBV6-5 and TRBJ2-1, with 12 positions matching TRBD2. From germline, CDR1 is MNHEY and CDR2 SVGAGI. V gave up 7 bases and J gave up 7 bases; unmatched junction bases: 8. This CDR3 contains 15 residues. DNA for the CDR3: TGTGCCAGCACCTTGACTAGCGGGAGTTCGAATGAGCAGTTCTTC. Its protein product is CASTLTSGSSNEQFF.

The chain combines TRBV2 with TRBJ2-5; 13 bases agree with TRBD2. CDR1 is SNHLY and CDR2 is FYNNEI in the germline V gene. CDR3 length: 16 residues. V shed 0 bases and J 5 bases; nucleotides not matched to a gene: 3. CDR3: CASSEALLAGGETQYF. The CDR3 nucleotides are TGTGCCAGCAGTGAAGCGCTACTAGCGGGGGGGGAGACCCAGTACTTC.

The genes are TRBV5-1 and TRBJ2-1; 14 bases are a match to TRBD2. This CDR3 region has 17 residues. After removal of 2 bases from V and 4 bases from J, the junction contained 5 bases not matched to a gene. Germline V gene lookup returns CDR1 SGHRS and CDR2 YFSETQ. The CDR3 DNA reads TGCGCCAGCAGCTTTCATGGGACTAGCGGGAGTTACAATGAGCAGTTCTTC. This sequence encodes CASSFHGTSGSYNEQFF.

The CDR3 bases are TGTGCCAGCAGCCCCAGTGGGTCCAAAAACATTCAGTACTTC. Translation gives CASSPSGSKNIQYF. The chain joins TRBV7-8 to TRBJ2-4, with D unclear. The CDR3 extends over 14 amino acids. Germline values: CDR1 SGHVS, CDR2 FQNEAQ. Trimming took 5 bases from V and 2 from J, leaving 10 bases between them.

This clone has a single count. The chain joins TRBV5-1 to TRBJ1-1, with 7 bases lining up with TRBD1. The CDR3 is 15 amino acids. The germline CDR1 and CDR2 sequences are SGHRS and YFSETQ. Trimming took 0 bases from V and 3 from J; bases not matched to a gene: 5. The CDR3: CASSLVPGGDTEAFF. The CDR3 region has the DNA TGCGCCAGCAGCTTGGTACCAGGGGGGGACACTGAAGCTTTCTTT.

This chain uses TRBV5-6 with TRBJ1-1; tentatively, D is TRBD1 (5 bases). In germline, CDR1 is SGHDT, CDR2 YYEEEE. The CDR3 has 16 residues. Trimming removed 1 base at V and 0 bases at J, with 13 bases between. The CDR3 reads CASSLSPGRMNTEAFF. CDR3 nucleotides: TGTGCCAGCAGCTTGTCCCCGGGGCGGATGAACACTGAAGCTTTCTTT.

This clone was counted a few times. The genes are TRBV2 and TRBJ1-3, with 9 bases fitting TRBD1. V trimming: 7 bases; J trimming: 8 bases; junction bases outside the gene matches: 6. The germline V gene has CDR1 SNHLY and CDR2 FYNNEI. This CDR3 is built from 13 residues. The CDR3 nucleotides are TGTGCCAGCACCGCGGACAGGGGATACACCATATATTTT. The encoded protein is CASTADRGYTIYF.

V and J are TRBV6-5 and TRBJ1-4; 9 nucleotides agree with TRBD1. There are 15 residues in the CDR3. Germline V gene lookup returns CDR1 MNHEY and CDR2 SVGAGI. V dropped 2 bases and J dropped 7; count of bases not matched to a gene: 5. The CDR3 reads CASSYRGQGSEKLFF. The CDR3 DNA is TGTGCCAGCAGTTACCGCGGACAGGGGAGTGAAAAACTGTTTTTT.

The chain uses TRBV19 and TRBJ2-2; D tentatively fits TRBD1 or TRBD2 (6 bases each). Trimming shortened V by 5 bases and J by 7 bases, and 17 bases separated the two germline ends. Germline CDR1 reads LNHDA; CDR2 reads SQIVND (reference sequence). The CDR3 length is 15 residues. CDR3 in DNA: TGTGCCAGTAGTCGCGTGTCGGGGGCGATCGGGGAGCTGTTTTTT. Protein: CASSRVSGAIGELFF.

J is TRBJ1-3 and V is TRBV5-1; 7 nucleotides match TRBD1. V trimming: 5 bases; J trimming: 1 base; junction bases outside the gene matches: 12. The germline CDR1 and CDR2 sequences are SGHRS and YFSETQ. The CDR3 loop spans 17 amino acids. For the CDR3, the DNA is TGCGCCAGCAGTTCTACGACAGGGAGAGGATCTGGAAACACCATATATTTT. Translated, it gives CASSSTTGRGSGNTIYF.